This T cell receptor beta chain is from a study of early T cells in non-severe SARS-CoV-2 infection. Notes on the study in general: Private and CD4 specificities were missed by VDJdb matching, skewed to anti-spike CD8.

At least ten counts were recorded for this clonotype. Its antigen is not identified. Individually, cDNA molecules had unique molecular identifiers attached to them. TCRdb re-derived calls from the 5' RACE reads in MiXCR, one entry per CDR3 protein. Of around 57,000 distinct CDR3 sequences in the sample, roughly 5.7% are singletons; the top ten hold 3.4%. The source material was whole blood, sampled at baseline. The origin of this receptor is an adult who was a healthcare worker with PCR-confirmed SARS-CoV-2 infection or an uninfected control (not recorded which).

CDR3 DNA: TGTGCCACCAGTCGAGGACAGGGTTTGAACTATGGCTACACCTTC. Its protein product is CATSRGQGLNYGYTF. This chain joins TRBV24-1 and TRBJ1-2; 8 bases match TRBD1. Germline values: CDR1 KGHDR, CDR2 SFDVKD. V shed 6 bases, J shed 2 bases, and the junction held 7 bases outside the gene matches. This CDR3 region has 15 residues.